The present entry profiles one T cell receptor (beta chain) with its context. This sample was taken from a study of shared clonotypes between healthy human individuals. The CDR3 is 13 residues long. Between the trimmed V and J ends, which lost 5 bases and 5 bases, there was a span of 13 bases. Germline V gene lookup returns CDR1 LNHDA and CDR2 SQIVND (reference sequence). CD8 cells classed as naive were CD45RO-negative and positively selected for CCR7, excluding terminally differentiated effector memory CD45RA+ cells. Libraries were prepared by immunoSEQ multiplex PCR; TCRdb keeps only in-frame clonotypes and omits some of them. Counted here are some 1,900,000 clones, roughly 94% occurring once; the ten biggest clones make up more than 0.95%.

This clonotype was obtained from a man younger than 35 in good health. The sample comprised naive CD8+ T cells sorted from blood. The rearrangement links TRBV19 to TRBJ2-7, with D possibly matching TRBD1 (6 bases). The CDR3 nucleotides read TGTGCCAGTAGTTGGACAGTGGCGGACGAGCAGTACTTC. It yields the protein CASSWTVADEQYF.